This T cell receptor (beta chain) was identified in a study of blood T cell repertoires in COVID-19. Across the study: PBMCs, B-cell-depleted T cells, or T cells provided the cDNA or gDNA that made up the material.

V shed 6 bases and J shed 5 bases, with 15 bases lying between them. The CDR3 is made up of 14 amino acids. Per germline, CDR1 MDHEN and CDR2 SYDVKM. TCRdb keeps only in-frame clones here, not all; method: immunoSEQ multiplex PCR. The table records about 220,000 clones, about four fifths of them present only once. Input material: peripheral blood. The sequence derives from a woman in her 30s who had recovered from COVID-19. V is TRBV28 and J is TRBJ2-3; D may be TRBD2 (5 bases). The chain's CDR3 is CASRTIKRGDTQYF. The CDR3 DNA reads TGTGCCAGCAGGACAATAAAACGGGGAGATACGCAGTATTTT.